This TCR beta chain was found in a study of blood T cell repertoires in COVID-19. For the study at large: COVID-19 samples from acute and convalescent phases originated in the United States, Italy and Spain. T cells, B-cell-depleted T cells, or PBMCs provided the cDNA or gDNA that served as material.

Trimming took 10 bases from V and 3 from J; bases not matched to a gene: 6. This CDR3 region has 13 residues. The germline V gene encodes CDR1 MNHEY and CDR2 SVGAGI. In the original processing: Amplified reference gene primers provided the basis for estimating nucleated cell counts. Using immunoSEQ multiplex PCR, the repertoire was profiled, and TCRdb retains in-frame clones only, with some absent. V and J calls and clone size are those listed in that table; D and trimming were worked out from the DNA. The table has roughly 190,000 clones, about 88% seen once. Sequences were obtained from peripheral blood. This TCR was recovered from a human donor in a cohort sampled during active COVID-19. V gene TRBV6-5 combines with J gene TRBJ2-3; TRBD2 matches 8 bases. The CDR3 nucleotides are TGTGCCACCATAGCGGGAACGACAGATACGCAGTATTTT. Translated: CATIAGTTDTQYF.